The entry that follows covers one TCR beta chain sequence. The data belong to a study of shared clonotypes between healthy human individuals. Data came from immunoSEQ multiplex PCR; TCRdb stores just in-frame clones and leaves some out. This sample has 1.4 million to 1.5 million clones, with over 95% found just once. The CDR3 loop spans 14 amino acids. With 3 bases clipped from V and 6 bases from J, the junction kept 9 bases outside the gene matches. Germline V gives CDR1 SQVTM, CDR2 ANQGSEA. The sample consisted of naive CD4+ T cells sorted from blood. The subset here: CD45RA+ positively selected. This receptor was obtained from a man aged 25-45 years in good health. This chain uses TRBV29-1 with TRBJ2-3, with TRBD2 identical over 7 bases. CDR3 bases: TGCAGCGTTGATGGGTCTAGCGGAGGGGATACGCAGTATTTT. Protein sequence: CSVDGSSGGDTQYF.